This T cell receptor beta chain derives from a study of T cells in women clearing cervical HPV infection. As regards this clone: Its antigen is still unknown. The CDR3 end falls 3 residues outside the read, so it is completed with the germline J gene.

Findings of the study overall: CIN3+ cases had significantly higher TCR repertoire richness than controls, but evenness did not differ.

Unmatched junction bases numbered 5, after V lost 1 base and J lost 4 bases. Germline lookup yields CDR1 SGHRS and CDR2 YFSETQ. The CDR3 runs to 15 residues. immunoSEQ multiplex PCR used an average of 1200 ng genomic DNA. TCRdb's table, derived via immunoSEQ multiplex PCR, lists solely in-frame clones and lacks some. The sample shows around 37,000 clones, and 6.4% sits with its ten largest clones. The sequenced sample was blood buffy coat. The chain links TRBV5-1 to TRBJ1-1; TRBD1 matches 9 bases. The sequence came from a woman aged 18-70 years with a cervical HPV16 infection that either progressed to CIN3+ or cleared (not recorded which). This chain's CDR3 is CASSLRGQGTTEAFF. The sequenced CDR3 bases are TGCGCCAGCAGCTTGAGGGGACAGGGCACCACTGAA.